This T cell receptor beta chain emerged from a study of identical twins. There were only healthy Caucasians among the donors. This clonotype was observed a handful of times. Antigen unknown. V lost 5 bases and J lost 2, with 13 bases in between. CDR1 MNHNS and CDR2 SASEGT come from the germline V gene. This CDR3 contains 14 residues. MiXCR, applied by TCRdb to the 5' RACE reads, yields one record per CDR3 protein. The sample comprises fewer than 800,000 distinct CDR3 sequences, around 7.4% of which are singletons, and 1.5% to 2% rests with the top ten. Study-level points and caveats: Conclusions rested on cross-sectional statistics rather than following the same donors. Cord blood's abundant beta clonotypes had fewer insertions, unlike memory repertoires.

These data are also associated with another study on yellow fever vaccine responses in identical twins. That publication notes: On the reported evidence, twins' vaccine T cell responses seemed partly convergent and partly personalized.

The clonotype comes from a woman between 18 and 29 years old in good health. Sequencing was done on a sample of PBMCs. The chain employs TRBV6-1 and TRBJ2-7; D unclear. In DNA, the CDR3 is TGTGCCAGCAGTCCCCTTAGAATCACCTACGAGCAGTACTTC. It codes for CASSPLRITYEQYF.